This paragraph covers one TCR beta chain sequence. This record belongs to a study of blood T cell repertoires in COVID-19. Trimming cost V 3 bases and J 6 bases, with 6 bases left between them. This CDR3 spans 13 amino acids. Germline CDR1 and CDR2: SGHDN and FVKESK. The assay was immunoSEQ multiplex PCR, and TCRdb's table has in-frame clones only and misses some. The repertoire holds about 36,000 clones, with around four fifths as singletons. Sequenced: peripheral blood. V and J are TRBV14 and TRBJ1-6, with unresolved D. This clonotype was obtained from a man in his fifties or sixties with active COVID-19. In DNA form, the CDR3 reads TGTGCCAGCAGCCAGAGAGTTAATTCACCCCTCCACTTT. Translated: CASSQRVNSPLHF.